The text below deals with one TCR beta chain. TCRdb's copy holds only in-frame clones and misses some; the assay was immunoSEQ multiplex PCR. This repertoire shows about 350,000 clones, less than 90% found once; its top ten account for about 0.93%. The data were obtained in a study of blood T cell repertoires in COVID-19. Cohorts were determined from participant-reported clinical history. Germline V CDR1 and CDR2: GTSNPN, SVGIG (reference sequence). The CDR3 consists of 13 residues. The germline V and J ends were trimmed by 3 bases and 2 bases, with 10 bases remaining between them. V is TRBV30 and J is TRBJ2-5; maybe TRBD2 (5 bases). Sequencing was performed on PBMCs or T cells enriched from blood (not recorded which). This clonotype originated in a woman under 40 who had recovered from COVID-19. This chain's CDR3 is CAWSRGGQETQYF. The CDR3 nucleotides are TGTGCCTGGAGCCGAGGCGGGCAAGAGACCCAGTACTTC.